This record covers a single T cell receptor beta chain. Antigen: not known. CDR3 length: 18 residues. CDR1 SGHVS and CDR2 FNYEAQ come from the germline V gene. The source of the sample is a study of T cells expressing NK-cell markers. Turning to the study itself: It was sorted CD3+CD56+NKG2C+, CD3+CD56+NKG2C- and CD3+CD56-NKG2C+ T cells that supplied the TCR beta repertoires. The sequencing cohort of eight donors included seven HCMV-seropositive individuals and one seronegative individual. General study points: Evidence did not settle whether expanded NKG2C+ T cell clones targeted HCMV. The contribution of dominant NKG2C+ clonotypes to CD8+ T cells in roughly 6 donors was roughly 1.0-8%.

From its re-call of the 5' RACE reads, TCRdb lists each CDR3 protein once, without DNA. Recorded for this sample: roughly 150,000 distinct CDR3 sequences. The source material was blood T cells: a sorted CD56 or NKG2C T cell subset, CD4+ or CD8+ T cells, or bulk PBMC T cells (not recorded which). The TCR was taken from a man aged 18 to 69 in good health. This chain links TRBV7-6 with TRBJ2-3; TCRdb gives TRBD1 as the D gene, but with no DNA this cannot be confirmed. This CDR3 is CASTPEIGWPTSTDTQYF. Full variable domain (outside the CDR3, taken from reference TRBV7-6 and TRBJ2-3): GAGVSQSPRYKVTKRGQDVALRCDPISGHVSLYWYRQALGQGPEFLTYFNYEAQQDKSGLPNDRFSAERPEGSISTLTIQRTEQRDSAMYRCASTPEIGWPTSTDTQYFGPGTRLTVL.